The table lists the clone carrying this TCR beta chain with a few counts. Its antigen remains unknown. CDR1 and CDR2 (germline): SNHLY, FYNNEI. With V trimmed by 7 bases and J by 7 bases, 7 bases remained unmatched. The CDR3 length is 13 residues. This sample stems from a study of T-cell memory formation after mild COVID-19. In the study overall: TCR clusters largely stayed donor specific.

Sample barcodes and UMIs were carried by the TCR alpha and TCR beta cDNA libraries that 5'RACE generated with constant-segment primers. TCRdb passed the 5' RACE reads through MiXCR, listing each CDR3 protein once. The repertoire consists of under 300,000 distinct CDR3 sequences, with 9.4% occurring once and the leading ten covering around a fifth. Regarding the study as a whole: Cross-reactive memory apparently joined, as some responding clones appeared in pre-infection memory. Researchers could not confirm that second-wave clones peaking on day 37 targeted SARS-CoV-2.

The receptor's source is a man between 18 and 29 years old who had mild COVID-19 (a few samples of this study predate the infection). Cell type and time point are not known. Material for sequencing was PBMCs or a T cell subset sorted from them (not recorded which). The rearrangement links TRBV2 to TRBJ2-4, with 7 bases matching TRBD2. In DNA, the CDR3 is TGTGCCAGCATTAACTCAGCGGGGAACATTCAGTACTTC. Its protein product is CASINSAGNIQYF.